This TCR beta chain was captured in a study of T cells expressing NK-cell markers. Whole-study context: Eight donors were sequenced, of whom seven were HCMV-seropositive, while the remaining one was HCMV-seronegative.

Looked up from germline, CDR1 is DFQATT and CDR2 is SNEGSKA (reference sequence). The CDR3 contains 17 residues. No DNA is given; TCRdb re-called the 5' RACE reads and lists each CDR3 protein once. The table gives about 150,000 distinct CDR3 sequences; the top ten clones make up around a third of it. The chain is built from TRBV20-1 and TRBJ2-7; TCRdb gives TRBD1 as the D gene, but with no DNA this cannot be confirmed. The source material was blood T cells: a sorted CD56 or NKG2C T cell subset, CD4+ or CD8+ T cells, or bulk PBMC T cells (not recorded which). The sequence came from a woman aged 50 to 60 in good health. This chain's CDR3 is CSARAFDLQGASYEQYF.